This TCR beta chain was recorded in a study of blood T cell repertoires in COVID-19. The repertoire was sequenced with immunoSEQ multiplex PCR; TCRdb's copy has only in-frame clones and lacks some. Of about 34,000 clones listed, approximately 84% are singletons. CDR1 is MDHEN, CDR2 SYDVKM, per germline. V was clipped by 5 bases and J by 0 bases; unmatched bases: 7. The CDR3 loop spans 15 amino acids. Seattle cases were enrolled at active infection and followed longitudinally. This rearrangement joins TRBV28 to TRBJ2-7, with 7 bases identical to TRBD1. This TCR derives from a man in his sixties or seventies with COVID-19, enrolled during active disease. Sequenced material: peripheral blood. The CDR3 bases are TGTGCCAGCAGTAGCGGACAGGCCAGCTCCTACGAGCAGTACTTC. Protein: CASSSGQASSYEQYF.